The present T cell receptor beta chain was sequenced within a study of response to subunit inactivated influenza vaccine (dated by TCRdb to between 2018 and 2020). Concerning the study at large: The study used deep quantitative T cell receptor repertoire profiling to track responses to a trivalent subunit inactivated influenza vaccine. The investigation overall reported the following: According to the authors, only a limited number of new T cells may be recruited by each seasonal influenza vaccination.

Inclusive of the bounding cysteine and phenylalanine, the CDR3 is 21 residues long. The sequence is cut down to CDR3 DNA, 63 bases in frame from base 1. Ends trimmed: V by 2 bases, J by 0 bases; bases unmatched to a gene: 17. The germline V gene (reference sequence) provides CDR1 PRHDT and CDR2 FYEKMQ. Libraries were constructed by RT-PCR. Reads for this sample came from an Illumina HiSeq 2500. TCRdb reanalyzed the raw reads on its own, using fastp at Q25 for trimming and MiXCR for clone calling, and kept in-frame beta chains. Merged by CDR3 protein, the rows form single entries marked with the most common genes and DNA. The sample table records about 650,000 distinct CDR3 sequences; more than 15% of these occur just once. The ten largest clonotypes hold approximately 10% of the sample. This clonotype was observed a few times. Its recognized antigen is unknown. No quality values exist for individual bases; no much larger clone is one base distant.

This TCR was sampled from a middle-aged man who received an inactivated influenza vaccine. Donor details come from another sample of the same person, matched by shared clones. This chain joins TRBV13 to TRBJ2-3; 10 nucleotides in the junction match TRBD2. Sequenced material: PBMCs from blood, taken 11 to 12 days after vaccination. Here the CDR3 is given as CASSLRPLLSGGLLSTDTQYF. In nucleotide form, the sequence is TGTGCCAGCAGCTTAAGGCCCCTCCTTAGCGGGGGGCTGCTTAGCACAGATACGCAGTATTTT.